These 20 T cell receptor beta chains came from one sample sequenced in a study of T cell responses to AZD1222 COVID-19 vaccine. TCRdb's table, derived via immunoSEQ multiplex PCR, lists solely in-frame clones and lacks some. The repertoire holds 150,000 to 180,000 clones, with roughly 90% as singletons. This specimen was peripheral blood, taken on day 0 of MenACWY control vaccination. The receptors originated from an adult in good health.

This chain connects TRBV24-1 to TRBJ1-5; tentatively, D is TRBD1 (5 bases). The V and J ends lost 4 bases and 0 bases respectively, with 9 bases between them. CDR1 is KGHDR, CDR2 SFDVKD, per germline. This CDR3 has 15 amino acids. The CDR3 DNA sequence: TGTGCCACCAGTGAGGCAGGGAATAGCAATCAGCCCCAGCATTTT. This translates into CATSEAGNSNQPQHF.

The chain has TRBV2 and TRBJ1-2; D is unresolved. V shed 7 bases and J shed 2 bases, with 14 bases lying between them. Germline CDR1 and CDR2: SNHLY and FYNNEI. This CDR3 contains 14 residues. The CDR3 nucleotides are TGTGCCAGCAAAGAGGCTGATCTAAACTATGGCTACACCTTC. Translating gives CASKEADLNYGYTF.

The rearrangement links TRBV4-2 to TRBJ2-1; 8 nucleotides align to TRBD2. V lost 4 bases to trimming and J lost 7 bases; unmatched junction nucleotides: 12. Germline V gives CDR1 LGHNA, CDR2 YNFKEQ. The CDR3 extends over 16 amino acids. The CDR3 region has the DNA TGTGCCAGCAGCCTTCTCGGGGCGGGAGGTGGGAATGAGCAGTTCTTC. Protein product: CASSLLGAGGGNEQFF.

CDR3: CATRDGEYNEQFF. The CDR3 DNA is TGTGCCACCAGGGACGGGGAGTACAATGAGCAGTTCTTC. This chain connects TRBV24-1 to TRBJ2-1, with D perhaps matching TRBD2 (5 bases). This CDR3 comprises 13 residues. The germline V gene has CDR1 KGHDR and CDR2 SFDVKD. Trimming took off 7 bases at V and 4 bases at J, with 10 bases between the two ends.

The rearrangement joins TRBV5-1 to TRBJ1-4, with a weak D call TRBD1 (6 bases). V lost 6 bases and J lost 2, with 20 bases in between. Germline V gives CDR1 SGHRS, CDR2 YFSETQ. There are 17 residues in the CDR3. The CDR3 region has the DNA TGCGCCAGCACCGATACTCTAGGGGGAGGGACTAATGAAAAACTGTTTTTT. This translates into CASTDTLGGGTNEKLFF. Supplemented by reference TRBV5-1 and TRBJ1-4, the full variable domain reads KAGVTQTPRYLIKTRGQQVTLSCSPISGHRSVSWYQQTPGQGLQFLFEYFSETQRNKGNFPGRFSGRQFSNSRSEMNVSTLELGDSALYLCASTDTLGGGTNEKLFFGSGTQLSVL.

V and J are TRBV3-1 (or the pseudogene TRBV3-2) and TRBJ2-5, with TRBD2 matching over 8 bases. Germline loops: CDR1 LGHDT, CDR2 YNNKEL (reference sequence). The CDR3 loop spans 14 amino acids. V lost 5 bases and J lost 7; bases outside the gene matches: 9. Here the CDR3 reads CASSISGGALTQYF. The CDR3 DNA is TGTGCCAGCAGCATCTCGGGGGGGGCTTTGACCCAGTACTTC.

This sequence joins TRBV13 and TRBJ1-2, with D possibly matching TRBD1 (6 bases). Germline V gene data show CDR1 as PRHDT and CDR2 as FYEKMQ (reference sequence). The V end was cut by 7 bases, the J end by 6 bases, with 18 bases between. The CDR3 runs 14 residues. CDR3 nucleotide sequence: TGTGCCAGCACCCCAGAGGGGGAGGGCCATGGCTACACCTTC. Translating gives CASTPEGEGHGYTF.

The chain combines TRBV28 with TRBJ2-1, with 9 positions matching TRBD2. Germline V lookup: CDR1 MDHEN, CDR2 SYDVKM. There are 14 residues in the CDR3. V was clipped by 5 bases and J by 4 bases; unmatched bases: 3. CDR3 sequence (DNA): TGTGCCAGCAGTGTGACTAGCGGATACAATGAGCAGTTCTTC. Protein product: CASSVTSGYNEQFF.

The rearrangement uses TRBV20-1 and TRBJ1-2; D remains ambiguous. Germline CDR1 is DFQATT and CDR2 is SNEGSKA (reference sequence). V was shortened by 3 bases and J by 5 bases, with 10 bases between the two germline ends. The CDR3 runs 12 residues. The CDR3 nucleotides are TGCAGTGCTAGTACCTTGGGGTATGGCTACACCTTC. Its translation is CSASTLGYGYTF.

The J gene is TRBJ2-1, the V gene TRBV7-9, with D unresolved. This CDR3 is 13 amino acids long. CDR1 and CDR2 from the germline V gene are SEHNR and FQNEAQ (reference sequence). V dropped 1 base and J dropped 2 bases, with 3 bases sitting between them. The CDR3 loop is CASSLEPYNEQFF. The CDR3 DNA sequence: TGTGCCAGCAGCTTAGAGCCCTACAATGAGCAGTTCTTC. Drawing the rest from reference TRBV7-9 and TRBJ2-1, the complete variable domain is DTGVSQNPRHKITKRGQNVTFRCDPISEHNRLYWYRQTLGQGPEFLTYFQNEAQLEKSRLLSDRFSAERPKGSFSTLEIQRTEQGDSAMYLCASSLEPYNEQFFGPGTRLTVL.

This chain links TRBV5-3 with TRBJ1-3; D unresolved. TRBV5-3 is sorted into the ORF group, with uncertain function. The V gene lost 2 bases and the J gene lost 2 bases, with 5 bases spanning the gap. The CDR3 length is 13 residues. CDR3 amino acids: CARSFRAGNTIYF. DNA of the CDR3: TGTGCCAGAAGCTTCCGGGCTGGAAACACCATATATTTT.

This chain connects TRBV9 to TRBJ2-5, with TRBD2 matching over 9 bases. The CDR3 contains 16 residues. Germline values: CDR1 SGDLS, CDR2 YYNGEE. J gave up 6 bases and V 4 bases, and 13 bases lay outside the gene matches. The CDR3 sequence: CASSLQGTSSIQTQYF. The CDR3 coding sequence is TGTGCCAGCAGCCTACAGGGGACTAGCAGTATTCAGACCCAGTACTTC.

This clone turned up a few times. The genes are TRBV19 and TRBJ1-5; perhaps TRBD1 as D (5 bases). Between the trimmed V and J ends, which lost 7 bases and 5 bases, there was a span of 12 bases. The CDR3 totals 13 residues. CDR1 and CDR2 from the germline V gene are LNHDA and SQIVND (reference sequence). In DNA, the CDR3 is TGTGCCAGTAACTACGGGACGGATCAGCCCCAGCATTTT. It specifies CASNYGTDQPQHF.

This clone has only one observation. The genes are TRBV10-3 and TRBJ1-1; 10 nucleotides match TRBD1. Germline trimming cut 6 bases from V and 0 bases from J; bases unmatched to any gene: 1. The CDR3 consists of 14 residues. Per germline, CDR1 ENHRY and CDR2 SYGVKD. Written as DNA, the CDR3 is TGTGCCATCAGGGGACAGGGGATGAACACTGAAGCTTTCTTT. Amino acid sequence: CAIRGQGMNTEAFF.

This chain uses TRBV6-1 with TRBJ2-7; D gene unclear. Trimming pared 2 bases from V and 0 bases from J, leaving 2 bases between. CDR3 length: 12 residues. The germline gives CDR1 MNHNS, CDR2 SASEGT. CDR3 sequence reads: CASSEFSYEQYV. The CDR3, as DNA: TGTGCCAGCAGTGAATTCTCCTACGAGCAGTACGTC.

The chain combines TRBV15 with TRBJ2-7; the match to TRBD1 covers 7 bases. Per germline, CDR1 LNHNV and CDR2 YYDKDF (reference sequence). The CDR3 runs to 17 residues. With 4 bases clipped from V and 0 bases from J, the junction kept 12 bases outside the gene matches. This CDR3 is CATSTRSAGTVSYEQYF. As DNA, the CDR3 is TGTGCCACCAGCACTAGAAGTGCCGGGACAGTCTCCTACGAGCAGTACTTC.

In this sample, this clone turned up a few times. The rearrangement links TRBV28 to TRBJ2-7; 10 bases are shared with TRBD1. The germline gives CDR1 MDHEN, CDR2 SYDVKM. The length of the CDR3 is 15 residues. Trimming removed 10 bases from V and 2 bases from J; junction bases left unmatched: 11. The DNA of the CDR3 is TGTGCCACCATTGACAGGGGGCGAGGCCCCTACGAGCAGTACTTC. Its protein is CATIDRGRGPYEQYF.

V usage is TRBV10-3 and J usage is TRBJ2-2, with 8 bases lining up with TRBD2. This CDR3 contains 16 residues. V lost 2 bases and J lost 3; bases outside the gene matches: 5. Per germline, CDR1 ENHRY and CDR2 SYGVKD. The CDR3 loop is CAISEIAGLDTGELFF. DNA for the CDR3: TGTGCCATCAGTGAGATAGCGGGACTCGACACCGGGGAGCTGTTTTTT.

V and J are TRBV11-3 and TRBJ2-1, with D tentatively TRBD1 (5 bases). The CDR3 has 16 residues. The V gene lost 2 bases and the J gene lost 4 bases, with 15 bases spanning the gap. CDR1 is SGHNT, CDR2 YENEEA, per germline. CDR3 DNA: TGTGCCAGCAGCTTATCCCAAGGGGTAGGGTACAATGAGCAGTTCTTC. Translating gives CASSLSQGVGYNEQFF.

The chain is built from TRBV5-1 and TRBJ2-1, with TRBD2 as a possible D gene (5 bases). Germline CDR1 reads SGHRS; CDR2 reads YFSETQ. V lost 1 base and J 7 bases, leaving 9 bases between the germline ends. The CDR3 is 13 amino acids. CDR3: CASSLRAANEQFF. The CDR3 DNA reads as TGCGCCAGCAGCTTGAGAGCGGCAAATGAGCAGTTCTTC.